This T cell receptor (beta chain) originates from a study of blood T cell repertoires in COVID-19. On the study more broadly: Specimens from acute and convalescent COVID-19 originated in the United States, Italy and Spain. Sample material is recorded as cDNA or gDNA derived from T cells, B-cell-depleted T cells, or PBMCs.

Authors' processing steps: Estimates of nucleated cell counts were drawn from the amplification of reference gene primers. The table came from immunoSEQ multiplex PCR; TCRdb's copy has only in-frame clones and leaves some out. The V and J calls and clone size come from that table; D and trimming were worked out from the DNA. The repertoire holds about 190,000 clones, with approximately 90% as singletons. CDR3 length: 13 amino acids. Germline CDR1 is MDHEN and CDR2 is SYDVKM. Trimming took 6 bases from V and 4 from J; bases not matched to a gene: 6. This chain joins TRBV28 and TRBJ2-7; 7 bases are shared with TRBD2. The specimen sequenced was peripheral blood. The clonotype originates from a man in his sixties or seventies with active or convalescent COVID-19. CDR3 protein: CASRPPGGYEQYF. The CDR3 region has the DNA TGTGCCAGCAGGCCCCCCGGGGGGTACGAGCAGTACTTC.